This TCR beta chain emerged from a study of T cell changes during pregnancy in multiple sclerosis. CDR3 length: 14 amino acids. Trimming pared 5 bases from V and 8 bases from J, leaving 15 bases between. The germline V gene encodes CDR1 LNHDA and CDR2 SQIVND (reference sequence). Libraries were prepared by immunoSEQ multiplex PCR; TCRdb keeps only in-frame clonotypes and omits some of them. Of fewer than 70,000 clones in the sample, around 92% were seen once. The chain recombines TRBV19 with TRBJ1-4; D may be TRBD1 (5 bases). This receptor was obtained from a female donor in good health, enrolled as a control in a pregnancy study. Sequencing used peripheral blood, obtained in the second trimester of pregnancy. CDR3 region: CASSQPGRREKLFF. The CDR3 region has the DNA TGTGCCAGTAGTCAACCAGGGCGGAGAGAAAAACTGTTTTTT.